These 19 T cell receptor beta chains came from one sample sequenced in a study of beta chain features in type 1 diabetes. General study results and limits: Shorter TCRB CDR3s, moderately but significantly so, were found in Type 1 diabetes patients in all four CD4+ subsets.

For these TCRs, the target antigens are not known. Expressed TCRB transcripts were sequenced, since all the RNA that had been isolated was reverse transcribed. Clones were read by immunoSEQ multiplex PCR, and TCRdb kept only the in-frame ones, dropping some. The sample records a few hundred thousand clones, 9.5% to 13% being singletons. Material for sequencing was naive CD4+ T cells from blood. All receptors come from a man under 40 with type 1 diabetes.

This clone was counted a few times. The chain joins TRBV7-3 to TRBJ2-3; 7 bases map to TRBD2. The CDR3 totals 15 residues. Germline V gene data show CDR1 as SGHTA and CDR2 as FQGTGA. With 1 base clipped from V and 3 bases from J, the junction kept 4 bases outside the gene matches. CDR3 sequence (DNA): TGTGCCAGCAGCTTAAGTCGGGGGGAAACAGATACGCAGTATTTT. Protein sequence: CASSLSRGETDTQYF.

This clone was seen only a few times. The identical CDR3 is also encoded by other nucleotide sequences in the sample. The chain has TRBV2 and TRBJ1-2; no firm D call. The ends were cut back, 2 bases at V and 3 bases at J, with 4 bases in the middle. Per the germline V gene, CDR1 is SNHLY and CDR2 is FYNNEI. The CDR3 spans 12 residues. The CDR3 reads CASSERDYGYTF. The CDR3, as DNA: TGTGCCAGCAGTGAACGCGACTATGGCTACACCTTC.

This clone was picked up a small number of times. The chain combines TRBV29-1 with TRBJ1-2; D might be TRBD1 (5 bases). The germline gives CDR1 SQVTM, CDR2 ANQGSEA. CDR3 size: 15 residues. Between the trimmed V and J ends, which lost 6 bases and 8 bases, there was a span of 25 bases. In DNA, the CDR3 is TGCAGCGTCGACAGCTGGGAGGGCGGTACGCGGGGCTACACCTTC. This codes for CSVDSWEGGTRGYTF. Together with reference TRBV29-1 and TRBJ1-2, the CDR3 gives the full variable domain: SAVISQKPSRDICQRGTSLTIQCQVDSQVTMMFWYRQQPGQSLTLIATANQGSEATYESGFVIDKFPISRPNLTFSTLTVSNMSPEDSSIYLCSVDSWEGGTRGYTFGSGTRLTVV.

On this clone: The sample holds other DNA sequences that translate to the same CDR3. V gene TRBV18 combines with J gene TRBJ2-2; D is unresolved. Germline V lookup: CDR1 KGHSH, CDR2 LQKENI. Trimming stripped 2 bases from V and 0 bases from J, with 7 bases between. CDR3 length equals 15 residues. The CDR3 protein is CASSPALANTGELFF. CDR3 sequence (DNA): TGTGCCAGCTCACCAGCGTTAGCGAACACCGGGGAGCTGTTTTTT.

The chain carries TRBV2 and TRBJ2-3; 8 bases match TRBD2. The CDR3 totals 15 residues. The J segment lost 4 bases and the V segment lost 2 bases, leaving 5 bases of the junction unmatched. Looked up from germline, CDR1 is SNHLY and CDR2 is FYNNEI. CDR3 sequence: CASSENGGAADTQYF. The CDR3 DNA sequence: TGTGCCAGCAGTGAAAACGGGGGGGCAGCAGATACGCAGTATTTT.

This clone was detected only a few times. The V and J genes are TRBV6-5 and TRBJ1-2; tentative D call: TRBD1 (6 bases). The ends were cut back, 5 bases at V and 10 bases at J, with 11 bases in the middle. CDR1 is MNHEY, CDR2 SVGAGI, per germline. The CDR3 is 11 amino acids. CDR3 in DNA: TGTGCCAGCAGTGCGAGGGACATCTACACCTTC. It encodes CASSARDIYTF.

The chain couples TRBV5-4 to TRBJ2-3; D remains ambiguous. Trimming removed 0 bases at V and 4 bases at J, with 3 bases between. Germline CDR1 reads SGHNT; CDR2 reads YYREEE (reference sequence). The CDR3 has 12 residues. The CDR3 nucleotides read TGTGCCAGCAGCTTGGCCTCAGATACGCAGTATTTT. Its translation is CASSLASDTQYF.

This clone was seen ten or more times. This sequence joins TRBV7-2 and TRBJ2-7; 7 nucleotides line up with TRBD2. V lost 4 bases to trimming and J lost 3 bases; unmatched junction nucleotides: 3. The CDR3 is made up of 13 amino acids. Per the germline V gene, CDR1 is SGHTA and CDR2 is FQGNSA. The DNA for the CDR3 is TGTGCCAGCAGCTCGATAGCGGGCTACGAGCAGTACTTC. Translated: CASSSIAGYEQYF.

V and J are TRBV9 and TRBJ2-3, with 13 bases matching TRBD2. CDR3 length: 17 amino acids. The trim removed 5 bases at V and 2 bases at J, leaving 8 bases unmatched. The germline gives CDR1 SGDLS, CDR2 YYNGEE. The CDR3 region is CASSTGLAGTFTDTQYF. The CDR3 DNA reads TGTGCCAGCAGTACGGGACTAGCGGGGACCTTCACAGATACGCAGTATTTT.

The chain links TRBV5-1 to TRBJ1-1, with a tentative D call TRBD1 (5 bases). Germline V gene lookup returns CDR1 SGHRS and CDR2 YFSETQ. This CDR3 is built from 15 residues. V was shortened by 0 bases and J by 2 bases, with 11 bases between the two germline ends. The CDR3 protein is CASSLVWTSNTEAFF. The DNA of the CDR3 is TGCGCCAGCAGCTTGGTCTGGACAAGCAACACTGAAGCTTTCTTT.

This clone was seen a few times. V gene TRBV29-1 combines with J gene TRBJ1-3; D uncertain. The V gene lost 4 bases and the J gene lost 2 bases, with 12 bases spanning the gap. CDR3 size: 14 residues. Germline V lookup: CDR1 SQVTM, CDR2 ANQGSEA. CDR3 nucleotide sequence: TGCAGCGTTGGAAATGCGTTAACTGGAAACACCATATATTTT. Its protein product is CSVGNALTGNTIYF. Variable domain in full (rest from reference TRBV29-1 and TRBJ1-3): SAVISQKPSRDICQRGTSLTIQCQVDSQVTMMFWYRQQPGQSLTLIATANQGSEATYESGFVIDKFPISRPNLTFSTLTVSNMSPEDSSIYLCSVGNALTGNTIYFGEGSWLTVV.

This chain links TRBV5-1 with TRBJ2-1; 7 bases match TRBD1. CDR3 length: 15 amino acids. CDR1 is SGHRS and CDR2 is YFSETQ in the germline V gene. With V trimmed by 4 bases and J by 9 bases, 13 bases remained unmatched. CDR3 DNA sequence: TGCGCCAGCAGCCCCGGACAGGCCGGCCTAGGTGAGCAGTTCTTC. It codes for CASSPGQAGLGEQFF.

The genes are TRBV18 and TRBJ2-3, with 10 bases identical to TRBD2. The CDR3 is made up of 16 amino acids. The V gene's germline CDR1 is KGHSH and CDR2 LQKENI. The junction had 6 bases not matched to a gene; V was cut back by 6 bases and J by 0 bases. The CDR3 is CASSPIAGGSTDTQYF. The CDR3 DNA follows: TGTGCCAGCTCCCCCATAGCGGGGGGCAGCACAGATACGCAGTATTTT.

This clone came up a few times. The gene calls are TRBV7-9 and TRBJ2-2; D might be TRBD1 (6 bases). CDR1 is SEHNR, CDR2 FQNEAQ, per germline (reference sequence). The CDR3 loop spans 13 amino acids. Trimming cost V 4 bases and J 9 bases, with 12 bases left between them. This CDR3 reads CASSSTGPRELFF. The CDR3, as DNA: TGTGCCAGCAGCTCCACAGGGCCCCGGGAGCTGTTTTTT.

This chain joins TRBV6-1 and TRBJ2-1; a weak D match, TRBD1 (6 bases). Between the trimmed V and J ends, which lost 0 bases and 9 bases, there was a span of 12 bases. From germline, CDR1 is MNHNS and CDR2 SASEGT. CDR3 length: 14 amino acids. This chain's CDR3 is CASSEANRAGEQFF. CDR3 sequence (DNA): TGTGCCAGCAGTGAAGCGAACAGGGCAGGTGAGCAGTTCTTC.

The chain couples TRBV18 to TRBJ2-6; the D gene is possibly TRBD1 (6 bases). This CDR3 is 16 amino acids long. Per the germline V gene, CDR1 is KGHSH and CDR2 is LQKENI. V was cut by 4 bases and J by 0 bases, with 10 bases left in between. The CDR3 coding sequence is TGTGCCAGCTCACTGGGACAAAACTCTGGGGCCAACGTCCTGACTTTC. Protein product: CASSLGQNSGANVLTF.

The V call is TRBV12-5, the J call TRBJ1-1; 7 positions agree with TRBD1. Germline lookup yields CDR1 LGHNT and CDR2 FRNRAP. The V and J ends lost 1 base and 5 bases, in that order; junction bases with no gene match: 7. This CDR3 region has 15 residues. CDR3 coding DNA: TGTGCTAGTGGTTTGGGAAGACAGGGTGGTACTGAAGCTTTCTTT. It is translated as CASGLGRQGGTEAFF. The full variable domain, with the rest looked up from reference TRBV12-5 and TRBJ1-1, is DARVTQTPRHKVTEMGQEVTMRCQPILGHNTVFWYRQTMMQGLELLAYFRNRAPLDDSGMPKDRFSAEMPDATLATLKIQPSEPRDSAVYFCASGLGRQGGTEAFFGQGTRLTVV.

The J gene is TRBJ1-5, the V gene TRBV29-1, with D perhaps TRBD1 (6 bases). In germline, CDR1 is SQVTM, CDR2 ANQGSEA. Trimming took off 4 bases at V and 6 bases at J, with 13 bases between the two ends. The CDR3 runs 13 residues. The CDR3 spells CSVGAGAAQPQHF. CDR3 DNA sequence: TGCAGCGTTGGAGCAGGGGCAGCTCAGCCCCAGCATTTT. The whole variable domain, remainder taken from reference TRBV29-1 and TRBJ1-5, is SAVISQKPSRDICQRGTSLTIQCQVDSQVTMMFWYRQQPGQSLTLIATANQGSEATYESGFVIDKFPISRPNLTFSTLTVSNMSPEDSSIYLCSVGAGAAQPQHFGDGTRLSIL.

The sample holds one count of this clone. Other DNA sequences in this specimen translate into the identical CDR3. CDR3 nucleotides: TGCGCCAGCAGCTTGACAGGGGGCACTGAAGCTTTCTTT. The encoded protein is CASSLTGGTEAFF. The V gene is TRBV5-1, the J gene TRBJ1-1; 8 bases line up with TRBD1. V gave up 1 base and J gave up 4 bases; unmatched junction bases: 0. Per germline, CDR1 SGHRS and CDR2 YFSETQ. CDR3 length: 13 residues.